Listed here are 8 T cell receptor beta chains from one sample, sequenced in a study of blood T cell repertoires in COVID-19. Profiling relied on immunoSEQ multiplex PCR, and the TCRdb table lists in-frame clones only, not all of them. Of more than 85,000 clones listed, approximately 86% are singletons. The sample taken for sequencing was peripheral blood. The source of these receptors is a human donor in a cohort sampled during active COVID-19.

The V and J genes are TRBV4-3 and TRBJ2-1, with 8 bases fitting TRBD2. Trimming at V came to 2 bases and at J to 7 bases, leaving 7 bases not matched to a gene. CDR3 length equals 15 residues. The germline V gene has CDR1 LGHNA and CDR2 YSLEER. For the CDR3, the DNA is TGCGCCAGCAGCCAAATCAAGCGGGAGTTGAATGAGCAGTTCTTC. Translating gives CASSQIKRELNEQFF.

The V gene is TRBV24-1, the J gene TRBJ2-1; tentative D call: TRBD1 (5 bases). Per the germline V gene, CDR1 is KGHDR and CDR2 is SFDVKD. Trimming removed 4 bases from V and 0 bases from J, with 12 bases in between. The CDR3 is 16 residues long. The CDR3 sequence is CATSEIGQGSYNEQFF. The CDR3 DNA reads as TGTGCCACCAGTGAAATAGGGCAGGGCTCCTACAATGAGCAGTTCTTC.

This clone was picked up a small number of times. This sequence joins TRBV6-5 and TRBJ2-3; D call uncertain. The germline V gene encodes CDR1 MNHEY and CDR2 SVGAGI. The CDR3 spans 15 residues. Trimming stripped 10 bases from V and 6 bases from J, with 23 bases between. The CDR3 loop is CATLISATAMDTQYF. In DNA form, the CDR3 reads TGTGCCACCTTAATAAGCGCCACGGCGATGGATACGCAGTATTTT.

The CDR3 spells CASSMDRGEVGYTF. DNA for the CDR3: TGTGCCAGCAGTATGGACAGGGGAGAGGTTGGCTACACCTTC. The chain couples TRBV2 to TRBJ1-2, with 9 bases identical to TRBD1. The CDR3 has 14 amino acids. CDR1 is SNHLY, CDR2 FYNNEI, per germline. J lost 7 bases, V lost 5 bases, and 8 bases had no gene match.

This chain uses TRBV18 with TRBJ1-6; D perhaps matches TRBD1 (5 bases). Germline V gives CDR1 KGHSH, CDR2 LQKENI. V dropped 5 bases and J dropped 7 bases, with 12 bases sitting between them. The CDR3 runs to 14 residues. The CDR3 is CASSILTENSPLHF. The CDR3 region has the DNA TGTGCCAGCTCAATTCTGACAGAGAATTCACCCCTCCACTTT.

The sample holds one count of this clone. J is TRBJ2-5 and V is TRBV6-4; 9 bases line up with TRBD2. From germline, CDR1 is MRHNA and CDR2 SNTAGT. CDR3 length: 14 residues. Germline trimming cut 3 bases from V and 9 bases from J; bases unmatched to any gene: 8. The CDR3 sequence is CASSEVLAGTPQYF. In DNA form, the CDR3 reads TGTGCCAGCAGTGAGGTACTAGCGGGTACCCCCCAGTACTTC.

The chain employs TRBV7-6 and TRBJ2-3, with TRBD1 matching 7 bases. Trimming took 1 base from V and 0 from J; bases not matched to a gene: 16. This CDR3 contains 20 residues. Germline V lookup: CDR1 SGHVS, CDR2 FNYEAQ. CDR3 sequence reads: CASSLGYPGGQATSTDTQYF. The CDR3 DNA reads TGTGCCAGCAGCTTAGGATACCCCGGAGGACAGGCCACTAGCACAGATACGCAGTATTTT.

The chain combines TRBV5-3 with TRBJ2-1, with D possibly matching TRBD2 (5 bases). TRBV5-3 carries the ORF label, with uncertain function. Trimming took 2 bases from V and 0 from J, leaving 15 bases between them. The CDR3 loop spans 17 amino acids. CDR3 sequence (DNA): TGTGCCAGAAGCTTTGGTGCGACTACCCGCTCCTACAATGAGCAGTTCTTC. Translated: CARSFGATTRSYNEQFF.